This paragraph reports one TCR beta chain. The antigen remains undetermined. Trimming left V 5 bases short and J 5 bases short, with 10 bases between. CDR3 size: 12 residues. Germline CDR1 and CDR2: MGHDK and SYGVNS. The data are from a study of blood T cell dynamics during melanoma immunotherapy. Stated time point: week 3, after first cycle of checkpoint inhibitor. Patients had no prior systemic cancer treatment, immunosuppressants or other active cancers. Regarding the study as a whole: Disease-control patients' PBMC repertoires became either more clonal or more diverse at W3.

A fixed DNA input of around 0.35 ug was used per bulk PBMC sample. Clones were sequenced by immunoSEQ multiplex PCR, and TCRdb holds only the in-frame ones, with some missing. The sample comprises 8,000 or so clones, roughly 85% of which are singletons, and 3.6% rests with the top ten. The source was blood, collected from a patient treated with checkpoint blockade. The TCR was taken from a human donor with melanoma. This chain uses TRBV25-1 with TRBJ2-7, with no clear D. CDR3 DNA sequence: TGTGCCAGCAGTTTAGGCGGAAACGAGCAGTACTTC. Amino acids: CASSLGGNEQYF.